The 21 T cell receptor beta chains presented below share a single source sample, sequenced in a study of T cell repertoires in cytomegalovirus infection. From the reads, TCRdb called clonotypes with MiXCR, one entry per CDR3 protein. The table includes 290,000 or so distinct CDR3 sequences, roughly 23% detected once. Sequenced input: PBMCs. The receptors originated from a human donor in good health (CMV status not recorded). Some clones in this sample may be carry-over from other donors' samples.

This clonotype was counted only a few times. The rearrangement joins TRBV2 to TRBJ2-1; D uncertain. CDR1 is SNHLY and CDR2 is FYNNEI in the germline V gene. The CDR3 has 14 amino acids. Trimming shortened V by 2 bases and J by 6 bases, and 11 bases separated the two germline ends. The DNA for the CDR3 is TGTGCCAGCAGTGAATCGGCTCTCCTCAATGAGCAGTTCTTC. The encoded protein is CASSESALLNEQFF. Combining the CDR3 with reference TRBV2 and TRBJ2-1 gives the whole variable domain EPEVTQTPSHQVTQMGQEVILRCVPISNHLYFYWYRQILGQKVEFLVSFYNNEISEKSEIFDDQFSVERPDGSNFTLKIRSTKLEDSAMYFCASSESALLNEQFFGPGTRLTVL.

Regarding this clonotype: An end of the junction differs from the germline gene, which may be a read error. The chain carries TRBV7-3 and TRBJ2-7; D perhaps matches TRBD2 (6 bases). Germline assignment: CDR1 SGHTA and CDR2 FQGTGA. The CDR3 sequence is 15 residues long. The DNA for the CDR3 is TGTGCCAGCAGCAGTGGAGGCGGGGTCTCCAACGAGCAGTACTTC. This translates into CASSSGGGVSNEQYF. The whole variable domain, remainder taken from reference TRBV7-3 and TRBJ2-7, is GAGVSQTPSNKVTEKGKYVELRCDPISGHTALYWYRQSLGQGPEFLIYFQGTGAADDSGLPNDRFFAVRPEGSVSTLKIQRTERGDSAVYLCASSSGGGVSNEQYFGPGTRLTVT.

This clonotype has only one observation. The chain carries TRBV19 and TRBJ1-2; the D is unclear. V lost 5 bases and J lost 4, with 11 bases in between. Germline values: CDR1 LNHDA, CDR2 SQIVND (reference sequence). This CDR3 has 13 residues. CDR3 DNA sequence: TGTGCCAGTAGTCCGACCGACTTCTATGGCTACACCTTC. Amino acid sequence: CASSPTDFYGYTF.

This clonotype was observed many times. The V gene is TRBV4-3, the J gene TRBJ1-1; 8 nucleotides line up with TRBD1. CDR1 is LGHNA and CDR2 is YSLEER in the germline V gene. CDR3 size: 18 residues. The V segment lost 1 base and the J segment 3 bases; nucleotides outside the gene matches: 13. The CDR3 is CASSQVRTGHFSDTEAFF. The CDR3 nucleotides read TGCGCCAGCAGCCAAGTTAGGACAGGGCATTTTTCTGACACTGAAGCTTTCTTT.

V is TRBV6-1 and J is TRBJ1-2; 9 bases agree with TRBD1. Trimming cost V 6 bases and J 3 bases; bases outside gene matches: 5. The CDR3 totals 14 residues. CDR1 is MNHNS and CDR2 is SASEGT in the germline V gene. The CDR3 protein is CASRVRTGDYGYTF. The CDR3 bases are TGTGCCAGCAGGGTGCGGACAGGGGACTATGGCTACACCTTC.

Points on this clonotype: The CDR3 does not close with the conserved phenylalanine or tryptophan, likely indicating a read error. The rearrangement links TRBV7-2 to TRBJ2-5; 12 bases are shared with TRBD2. CDR1 and CDR2 from the germline V gene are SGHTA and FQGNSA. The length of the CDR3 is 14 residues. CDR3 amino acids: CASSLAGGGETQYI. The CDR3 nucleotides read TGTGCCAGCAGCCTAGCGGGAGGGGGAGAGACCCAGTACATC.

The rearrangement joins TRBV19 to TRBJ2-2, with D possibly matching TRBD2 (5 bases). There are 14 residues in the CDR3. Trimming removed 7 bases from V and 2 bases from J, with 11 bases in between. CDR1 is LNHDA and CDR2 is SQIVND in the germline V gene (reference sequence). CDR3 in amino acids: CASNPSRNTGELFF. The CDR3 DNA reads as TGTGCCAGTAACCCTAGCAGAAACACCGGGGAGCTGTTTTTT.

Only a few counts were recorded for this clonotype. The chain recombines TRBV28 with TRBJ2-1; tentative D call: TRBD2 (6 bases). Germline-derived CDR1 and CDR2 are MDHEN and SYDVKM. The CDR3 totals 13 residues. V dropped 8 bases and J dropped 9 bases, with 17 bases sitting between them. CDR3: CASSQGASVEQFF. The CDR3 DNA sequence: TGTGCCAGCTCTCAAGGGGCTAGCGTTGAGCAGTTCTTC.

This clonotype was seen ten or more times. V and J are TRBV7-2 and TRBJ2-1; no reliable D call. The CDR3 sequence is 14 residues long. V was pared by 6 bases and J by 3 bases, with 12 bases between. Germline V gene lookup returns CDR1 SGHTA and CDR2 FQGNSA. The CDR3 sequence: CASSGGRLYNEQFF. For the CDR3, the DNA is TGTGCCAGCAGTGGCGGCCGACTCTACAATGAGCAGTTCTTC.

The V and J genes are TRBV28 and TRBJ2-1; 10 bases are shared with TRBD2. CDR3 length: 19 residues. The junction had 10 bases not matched to a gene; V was cut back by 2 bases and J by 0 bases. Germline-derived CDR1 and CDR2 are MDHEN and SYDVKM. The chain's CDR3 is CASSLNSGRATSSYNEQFF. The CDR3 nucleotides read TGTGCCAGCAGTTTAAACAGCGGGAGGGCTACTAGCTCCTACAATGAGCAGTTCTTC.

This clonotype was seen more than once but under ten times. J is TRBJ2-5 and V is TRBV19; possible D gene TRBD1, 5 bases. The CDR3 is 14 amino acids. Looked up from germline, CDR1 is LNHDA and CDR2 is SQIVND (reference sequence). The V and J ends lost 4 bases and 0 bases respectively, with 9 bases between them. The CDR3 DNA follows: TGTGCCAGTAGTAACAACAGGTACCAAGAGACCCAGTACTTC. Translation gives CASSNNRYQETQYF.

This clonotype was seen ten or more times. The gene calls are TRBV7-2 and TRBJ2-1; D may be TRBD2 (8 bases). The CDR3 runs to 15 residues. V gave up 5 bases and J gave up 11 bases, with 22 bases separating them. Looked up from germline, CDR1 is SGHTA and CDR2 is FQGNSA. CDR3 bases: TGTGCCAGCAGCCCCAGGGGGGGTGCGGGGGGCCAGCAGTTCTTC. Encoded protein: CASSPRGGAGGQQFF.

The chain uses TRBV5-5 and TRBJ2-2, with no clear D. The CDR3 is 16 residues long. Germline V CDR1 and CDR2: SGHKS, YYEKEE (reference sequence). The V and J ends lost 4 bases and 4 bases respectively, with 17 bases between them. CDR3 region: CASSRTYTWGTGELFF. CDR3 bases: TGTGCCAGCAGCCGGACCTATACGTGGGGCACCGGGGAGCTGTTTTTT.

The chain combines TRBV29-1 with TRBJ2-7; no definite D call. Germline values: CDR1 SQVTM, CDR2 ANQGSEA. The CDR3 loop spans 10 amino acids. The V gene lost 4 bases and the J gene lost 2 bases, with 3 bases spanning the gap. CDR3 sequence: CSVATYEQYF. The CDR3, as DNA: TGCAGCGTTGCGACCTACGAGCAGTACTTC.

This clonotype was recorded a few times. J is TRBJ1-3 and V is TRBV28; perhaps TRBD1 as D (5 bases). V was clipped by 10 bases and J by 4 bases, with 14 bases between them. The CDR3 spans 13 residues. In germline, CDR1 is MDHEN, CDR2 SYDVKM. CDR3 amino acids: CATGRGFGNTIYF. The CDR3 region has the DNA TGTGCCACCGGGAGGGGCTTCGGAAACACCATATATTTT.

The rearrangement links TRBV9 to TRBJ1-1; no firm D call. The CDR3 is made up of 15 amino acids. Trimming pared 0 bases from V and 0 bases from J, leaving 9 bases between. Per germline, CDR1 SGDLS and CDR2 YYNGEE. The CDR3 bases are TGTGCCAGCAGCGTAGTGCCTGATATGAACACTGAAGCTTTCTTT. Its protein product is CASSVVPDMNTEAFF. Looking up the rest from reference TRBV9 and TRBJ1-1 gives the full variable domain: DSGVTQTPKHLITATGQRVTLRCSPRSGDLSVYWYQQSLDQGLQFLIQYYNGEERAKGNILERFSAQQFPDLHSELNLSSLELGDSALYFCASSVVPDMNTEAFFGQGTRLTVV.

This clonotype was seen at least ten times. The V call is TRBV28, the J call TRBJ2-7, with D uncertain. The ends were cut back, 1 base at V and 3 bases at J, with 4 bases in the middle. The CDR3 covers 12 residues. The germline V gene has CDR1 MDHEN and CDR2 SYDVKM. The CDR3 is CASSLSGYEQYF. CDR3 sequence (DNA): TGTGCCAGCAGTTTATCGGGCTACGAGCAGTACTTC.

This clonotype was picked up a small number of times. This chain uses TRBV2 with TRBJ2-2; 13 nucleotides agree with TRBD2. V gave up 7 bases and J gave up 2 bases; unmatched junction bases: 7. There are 17 residues in the CDR3. The germline gives CDR1 SNHLY, CDR2 FYNNEI. The CDR3 reads CASTPGLAGVNTGELFF. The DNA of the CDR3 is TGTGCCAGCACCCCAGGACTAGCGGGAGTTAACACCGGGGAGCTGTTTTTT.

This rearrangement joins TRBV27 to TRBJ2-5; TRBD2 aligns across 10 bases. The CDR3 length is 15 residues. Germline-derived CDR1 and CDR2 are MNHEY and SMNVEV (reference sequence). J lost 2 bases, V lost 10 bases, and 10 bases had no gene match. CDR3 nucleotides: TGTGCCACCCACATGACTAGCGGGTTTCAAGAGACCCAGTACTTC. Amino acids: CATHMTSGFQETQYF.

Ten or more counts support this clonotype. The CDR3 DNA reads TGTGCCAGCAGCTTAACTAGCGGGATGAGGAATGAGCAGTTCTTC. Protein sequence: CASSLTSGMRNEQFF. The rearrangement uses TRBV7-9 and TRBJ2-1, with TRBD2 matching 10 bases. J gave up 7 bases and V 2 bases, and 5 bases lay outside the gene matches. Germline CDR1 SEHNR, CDR2 FQNEAQ (reference sequence). This CDR3 is built from 15 residues.

This clonotype was counted once. Sequence at one end of the junction differs from germline and may be a read error. The chain recombines TRBV12-3 or TRBV12-4 with TRBJ1-2, with D unclear. The length of the CDR3 is 14 residues. This CDR3 is CASRSIRSNDGYTF. CDR3 DNA sequence: TGTGCCAGCAGGTCTATCCGGTCTAACGATGGCTACACCTTC.